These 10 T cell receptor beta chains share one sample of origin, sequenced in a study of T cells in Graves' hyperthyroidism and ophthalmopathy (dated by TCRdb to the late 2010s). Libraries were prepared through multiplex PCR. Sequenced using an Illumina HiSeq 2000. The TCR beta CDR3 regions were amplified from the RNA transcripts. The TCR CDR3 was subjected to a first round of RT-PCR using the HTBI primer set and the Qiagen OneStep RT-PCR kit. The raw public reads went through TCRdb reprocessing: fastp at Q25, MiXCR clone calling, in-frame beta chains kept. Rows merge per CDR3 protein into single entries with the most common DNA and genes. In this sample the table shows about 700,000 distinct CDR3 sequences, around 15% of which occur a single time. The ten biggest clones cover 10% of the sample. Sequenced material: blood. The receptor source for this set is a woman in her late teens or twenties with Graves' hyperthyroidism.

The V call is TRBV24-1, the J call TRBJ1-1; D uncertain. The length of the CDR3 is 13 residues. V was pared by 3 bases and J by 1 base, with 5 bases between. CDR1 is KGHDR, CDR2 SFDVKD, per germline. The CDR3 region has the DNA TGTGCCACCAGTGATCCAAGGAACACTGAAGCTTTCTTT. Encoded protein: CATSDPRNTEAFF.

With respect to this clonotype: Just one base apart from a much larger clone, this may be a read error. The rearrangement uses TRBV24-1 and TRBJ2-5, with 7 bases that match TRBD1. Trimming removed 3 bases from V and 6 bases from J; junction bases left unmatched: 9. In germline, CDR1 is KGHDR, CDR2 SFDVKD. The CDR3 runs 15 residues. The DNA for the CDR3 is TGTGCCACCAGTGATGTCGGGACAGCACAAAAGACCCAGTACTTC. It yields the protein CATSDVGTAQKTQYF.

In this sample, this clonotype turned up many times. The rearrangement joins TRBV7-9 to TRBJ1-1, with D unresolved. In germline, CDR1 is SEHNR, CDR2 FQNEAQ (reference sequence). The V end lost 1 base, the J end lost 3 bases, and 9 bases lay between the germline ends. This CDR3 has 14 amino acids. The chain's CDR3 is CASSLVAAHTEAFF. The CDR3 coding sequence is TGTGCCAGCAGCTTAGTGGCTGCGCACACTGAAGCTTTCTTT.

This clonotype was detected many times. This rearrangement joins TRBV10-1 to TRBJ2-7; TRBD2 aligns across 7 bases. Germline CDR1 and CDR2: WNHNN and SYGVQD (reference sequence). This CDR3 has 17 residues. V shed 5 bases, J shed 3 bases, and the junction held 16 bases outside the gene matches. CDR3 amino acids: CASSRVRQIGLGYEQYF. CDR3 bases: TGCGCCAGCAGTAGGGTCCGTCAAATAGGACTAGGCTACGAGCAGTACTTC.

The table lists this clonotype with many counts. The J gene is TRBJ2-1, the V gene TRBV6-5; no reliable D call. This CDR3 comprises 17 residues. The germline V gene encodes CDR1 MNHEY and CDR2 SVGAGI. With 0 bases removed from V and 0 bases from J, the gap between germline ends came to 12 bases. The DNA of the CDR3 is TGTGCCAGCAGTTACTCGCGGCGGAAGAGCTCCTACAATGAGCAGTTCTTC. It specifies CASSYSRRKSSYNEQFF.

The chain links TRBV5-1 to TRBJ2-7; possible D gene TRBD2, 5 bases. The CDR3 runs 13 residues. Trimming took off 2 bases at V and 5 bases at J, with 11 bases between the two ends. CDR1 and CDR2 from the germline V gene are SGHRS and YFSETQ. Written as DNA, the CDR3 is TGCGCCAGCAGCTTAGAGGGTTCCCACGAGCAGTACTTC. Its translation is CASSLEGSHEQYF.

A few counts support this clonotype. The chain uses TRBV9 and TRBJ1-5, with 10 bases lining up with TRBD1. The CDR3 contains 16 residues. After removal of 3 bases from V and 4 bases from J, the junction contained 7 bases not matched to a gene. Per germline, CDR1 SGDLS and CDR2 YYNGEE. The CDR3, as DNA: TGTGCCAGCAGCGCGGGACAGGGGACAGGGAATCAGCCCCAGCATTTT. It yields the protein CASSAGQGTGNQPQHF. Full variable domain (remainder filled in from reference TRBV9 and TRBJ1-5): DSGVTQTPKHLITATGQRVTLRCSPRSGDLSVYWYQQSLDQGLQFLIQYYNGEERAKGNILERFSAQQFPDLHSELNLSSLELGDSALYFCASSAGQGTGNQPQHFGDGTRLSIL.

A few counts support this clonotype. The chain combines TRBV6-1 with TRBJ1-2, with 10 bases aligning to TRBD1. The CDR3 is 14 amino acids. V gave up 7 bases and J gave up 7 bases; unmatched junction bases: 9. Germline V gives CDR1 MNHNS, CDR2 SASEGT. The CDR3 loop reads CASITTGGASGYTF. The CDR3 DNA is TGTGCCAGCATCACGACAGGGGGCGCTTCTGGCTACACCTTC.

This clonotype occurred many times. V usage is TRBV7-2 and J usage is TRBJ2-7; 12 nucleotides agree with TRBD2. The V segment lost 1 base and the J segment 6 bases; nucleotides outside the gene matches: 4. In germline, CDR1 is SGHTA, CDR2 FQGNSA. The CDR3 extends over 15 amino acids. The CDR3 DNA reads TGTGCCAGCAGCTTAGGACTAGCGGGAGTAGGCGAGCAGTACTTC. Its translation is CASSLGLAGVGEQYF.

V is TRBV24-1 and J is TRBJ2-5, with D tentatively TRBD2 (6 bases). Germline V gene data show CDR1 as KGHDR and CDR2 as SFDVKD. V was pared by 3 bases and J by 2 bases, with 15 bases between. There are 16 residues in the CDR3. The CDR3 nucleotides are TGTGCCACCAGTGATCCCGTTAGCGGCGTGCAAGAGACCCAGTACTTC. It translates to CATSDPVSGVQETQYF.